These 6 T cell receptor beta chains were all obtained from the same sample, sequenced in a study of T cell repertoires in cytomegalovirus infection. Antigen specificity for these receptors is unknown. TCRdb re-derived calls from the reads in MiXCR, one entry per CDR3 protein. The data contain about 51,000 distinct CDR3 sequences, over 15% of them singletons. The sample here was CD8+ T cells from cultured PBMCs, taken from culture after CMV antigen stimulation. The receptors here all came from a human donor in good health (CMV status not recorded). Some clones in this sample may be carry-over from other donors' samples.

This clonotype showed up just a few times. V usage is TRBV27 and J usage is TRBJ1-1; D remains ambiguous. The CDR3 sequence is 14 residues long. Germline V gene data show CDR1 as MNHEY and CDR2 as SMNVEV (reference sequence). V was cut by 5 bases and J by 0 bases, with 10 bases left in between. The CDR3 DNA reads TGTGCCAGCAGTAAAAGAGAGATGAACACTGAAGCTTTCTTT. This codes for CASSKREMNTEAFF.

V gene TRBV4-2 combines with J gene TRBJ2-3; the D is unclear. This CDR3 region has 14 residues. Germline assignment: CDR1 LGHNA and CDR2 YNFKEQ. V was shortened by 0 bases and J by 1 base, with 5 bases between the two germline ends. CDR3 sequence: CASSQEPRTDTQYF. For the CDR3, the DNA is TGTGCCAGCAGCCAAGAACCCCGCACAGATACGCAGTATTTT.

This rearrangement joins TRBV27 to TRBJ1-2; 9 bases are a match to TRBD1. The CDR3 length is 17 residues. After removal of 7 bases from V and 0 bases from J, the junction contained 12 bases not matched to a gene. CDR1 MNHEY and CDR2 SMNVEV come from the germline V gene (reference sequence). CDR3 DNA sequence: TGTGCCAGCACGCGGACAGGGGTGGGCCAAGCTAACTATGGCTACACCTTC. It is translated as CASTRTGVGQANYGYTF.

V gene TRBV12-3 or TRBV12-4 combines with J gene TRBJ2-7, with 7 bases matching TRBD2. V lost 3 bases, J lost 0 bases, and 5 bases stayed unmatched. This CDR3 comprises 15 residues. This chain's CDR3 is CASSFSSSGSYEQYF. In DNA form, the CDR3 reads TGTGCCAGCAGTTTTTCGTCTAGCGGCTCCTACGAGCAGTACTTC.

The gene calls are TRBV2 and TRBJ1-2, with a tentative D call TRBD1 (6 bases). CDR3 length: 14 amino acids. Trimming removed 9 bases from V and 4 bases from J, with 18 bases in between. CDR1 is SNHLY, CDR2 FYNNEI, per germline. In DNA form, the CDR3 reads TGTGCCAGTCCGGCCCCCACAGGGATCTATGGCTACACCTTC. Translation gives CASPAPTGIYGYTF.

CDR3 sequence reads: CASSIRGSSYNEQFF. The CDR3, as DNA: TGTGCCAGTAGTATTCGGGGAAGCTCCTACAATGAGCAGTTCTTC. The V gene is TRBV19, the J gene TRBJ2-1; tentative D call: TRBD2 (5 bases). V was trimmed by 3 bases and J by 0 bases, leaving 9 bases between them. Germline V lookup: CDR1 LNHDA, CDR2 SQIVND (reference sequence). The length of the CDR3 is 15 residues.